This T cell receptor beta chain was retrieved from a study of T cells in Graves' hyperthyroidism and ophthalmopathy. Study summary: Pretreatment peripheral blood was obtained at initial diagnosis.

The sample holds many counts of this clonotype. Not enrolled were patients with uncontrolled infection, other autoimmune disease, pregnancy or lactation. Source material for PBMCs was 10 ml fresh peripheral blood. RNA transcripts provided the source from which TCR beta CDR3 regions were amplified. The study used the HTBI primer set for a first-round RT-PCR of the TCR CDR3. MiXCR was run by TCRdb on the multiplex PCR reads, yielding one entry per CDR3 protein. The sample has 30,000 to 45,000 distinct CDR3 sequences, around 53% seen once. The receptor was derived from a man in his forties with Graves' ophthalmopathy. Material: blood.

CDR3 loop: CSARAASGPSTDTQYF. CDR3 in DNA: TGCAGTGCTAGAGCGGCTAGCGGGCCTAGCACAGATACGCAGTATTTT. This rearrangement joins TRBV20-1 to TRBJ2-3, with TRBD2 matching over 8 bases. V shed 1 base and J 0 bases; nucleotides not matched to a gene: 6. The CDR3 length is 16 residues. Germline CDR1 and CDR2: DFQATT and SNEGSKA (reference sequence).